The 22 T cell receptor beta chains given below trace back to one sample, sequenced in a study of breast tumors, draining lymph nodes, adjacent tissues. MiXCR was run by TCRdb on the multiplex PCR reads, yielding one entry per CDR3 protein. The data contain under 250,000 distinct CDR3 sequences, roughly 32% of them singletons. Axillary draining lymph nodes of breast cancer patients supplied the node samples. Sequencing input: axillary lymph node tissue. The receptors come from a female donor with breast cancer. Some clones in this sample may be carry-over from other donors' samples.

This clonotype was detected a few times. The chain links TRBV20-1 to TRBJ2-7; TRBD2 agrees at 11 bases. From germline, CDR1 is DFQATT and CDR2 SNEGSKA (reference sequence). This CDR3 is built from 14 residues. Trimming cost V 3 bases and J 4 bases; bases outside gene matches: 5. The CDR3 DNA reads as TGCAGTGCTAGGAAGGGACTAGCGGCATACGAGCAGTACTTC. This translates into CSARKGLAAYEQYF.

About this clonotype itself: Relative to the germline gene, one junction end is altered; a read error may explain this. The chain uses TRBV11-3 and TRBJ2-7, with D tentatively TRBD2 (6 bases). Germline CDR1 SGHNT, CDR2 YENEEA. The CDR3 totals 12 residues. The chain's CDR3 is CASSSPTREQHF. The CDR3 DNA follows: TGCGCCAGCAGCTCCCCTACCCGGGAGCAGCACTTC.

There are many counts of this clonotype. The CDR3 DNA is TGCAGTGCTAGTCGGACTAACTATGGCTACACCTTC. Translated, it gives CSASRTNYGYTF. V gene TRBV20-1 combines with J gene TRBJ1-2; D is unclear. Germline CDR1 reads DFQATT; CDR2 reads SNEGSKA (reference sequence). This CDR3 spans 12 amino acids. The germline V and J ends were trimmed by 3 bases and 0 bases, with 5 bases remaining between them.

Details on this clonotype: A much larger clone lies one base from this, so it may be a read error. The chain uses TRBV19 and TRBJ2-1; 13 bases are a match to TRBD2. CDR1 and CDR2 from the germline V gene are LNHDA and SQIVND (reference sequence). The CDR3 has 18 amino acids. This CDR3 reads CASEPGLAGPSSYNEPFF. As DNA, the CDR3 is TGTGCCAGCGAACCGGGACTAGCGGGACCTAGCTCCTACAATGAGCCGTTCTTC.

The rearrangement uses TRBV6-1 and TRBJ1-1, with D possibly matching TRBD1 (5 bases). This CDR3 spans 13 amino acids. The V end was cut by 6 bases, the J end by 6 bases, with 14 bases between. Per germline, CDR1 MNHNS and CDR2 SASEGT. This CDR3 is CASRSAQGAEAFF. Written as DNA, the CDR3 is TGTGCCAGCAGGTCGGCGCAGGGCGCTGAAGCTTTCTTT.

In its sample, this clonotype was seen many times. This chain connects TRBV19 to TRBJ1-5; 9 nucleotides align to TRBD1. The CDR3 sequence is 14 residues long. The germline gives CDR1 LNHDA, CDR2 SQIVND (reference sequence). V lost 6 bases, J lost 6 bases, and 6 bases stayed unmatched. The CDR3 DNA reads TGTGCCAGTAGACTCACAGGGGGCGGTCAGCCCCAGCATTTT. Protein sequence: CASRLTGGGQPQHF.

This clonotype was observed a single time. Because the CDR3 is missing its conserved closing phenylalanine or tryptophan, this is likely a read error. It is unclear where the CDR3 begins or ends on the DNA, so no DNA is shown, and the CDR3 is as TCRdb lists it. The chain links TRBV19 to TRBJ1-1; the listed D gene, TRBD1, was not tested against the DNA. A total of 8 residues make up the CDR3, ends included. Germline assignment: CDR1 LNHDA and CDR2 SQIVND (reference sequence). CDR3 sequence: CAVKRDRR.

At least ten counts were recorded for this clonotype. V is TRBV5-6 and J is TRBJ2-2, with 7 bases matching TRBD2. Germline V gene sequence: CDR1 SGHDT, CDR2 YYEEEE. V lost 4 bases, J lost 8 bases, and 14 bases stayed unmatched. The CDR3 consists of 16 residues. CDR3 DNA: TGTGCCAGCAGCCCCAACCCGGGACTAAGTTCTGGGGAGCTGTTTTTT. This translates into CASSPNPGLSSGELFF.

This clonotype has a count of ten or more. Here the CDR3 reads CASSPWTGTQPQHF. The CDR3 region has the DNA TGCGCCAGCAGCCCATGGACAGGGACGCAGCCCCAGCATTTT. V and J are TRBV4-1 and TRBJ1-5, with 8 nucleotides matching TRBD1. The CDR3 length is 14 residues. The V gene's germline CDR1 is MGHRA and CDR2 YSYEKL. The V and J ends lost 4 bases and 7 bases, in that order; junction bases with no gene match: 6.

This clonotype turned up a few times. Here the CDR3 reads CASSYGGLSTDTQYF. The DNA of the CDR3 is TGTGCCAGCAGTTACGGGGGCCTAAGCACAGATACGCAGTATTTT. This sequence joins TRBV6-2 or TRBV6-3 and TRBJ2-3, with D possibly matching TRBD1 (6 bases). V was shortened by 2 bases and J by 0 bases, with 9 bases between the two germline ends. The CDR3 extends over 15 amino acids. CDR1 MNHEY and CDR2 SVGEGT come from the germline V gene.

In its sample, this clonotype was seen many times. This chain links TRBV11-2 with TRBJ1-6, with 11 bases that match TRBD1. The J segment lost 10 bases and the V segment lost 5 bases, leaving 13 bases of the junction unmatched. Germline V gives CDR1 SGHAT, CDR2 FQNNGV. CDR3 size: 17 residues. CDR3 amino acids: CASSRQRAGTGGSPLHF. CDR3 coding DNA: TGTGCCAGCAGCCGACAGCGAGCCGGGACAGGGGGGTCACCCCTCCACTTT.

This clonotype has a count of ten or more. The V and J genes are TRBV19 and TRBJ2-2, with 7 bases that match TRBD2. Trimming cost V 5 bases and J 4 bases; bases outside gene matches: 7. This CDR3 has 15 residues. Germline CDR1 reads LNHDA; CDR2 reads SQIVND (reference sequence). The CDR3 sequence is CASSVAGSGTGELFF. The CDR3, as DNA: TGTGCCAGTAGTGTAGCGGGTTCGGGCACCGGGGAGCTGTTTTTT.

This clonotype was detected many times. The chain has TRBV9 and TRBJ2-7, with no clear D. This CDR3 region has 15 residues. V gave up 0 bases and J gave up 0 bases, with 10 bases separating them. Germline assignment: CDR1 SGDLS and CDR2 YYNGEE. The chain's CDR3 is CASSVAYQPSYEQYF. DNA of the CDR3: TGTGCCAGCAGCGTAGCTTACCAACCCTCCTACGAGCAGTACTTC. Supplemented by reference TRBV9 and TRBJ2-7, the full variable domain reads DSGVTQTPKHLITATGQRVTLRCSPRSGDLSVYWYQQSLDQGLQFLIQYYNGEERAKGNILERFSAQQFPDLHSELNLSSLELGDSALYFCASSVAYQPSYEQYFGPGTRLTVT.

A single count supports this clonotype. The missing conserved phenylalanine or tryptophan at the end of this CDR3 makes a read error likely. Because the CDR3's place on the DNA is in doubt, the DNA is left out and the CDR3 is given as listed by TCRdb. This chain joins TRBV2 and TRBJ2-5; the DNA was not used to check the table's D call, TRBD1. The V gene's germline CDR1 is SNHLY and CDR2 FYNNEI. The CDR3 is made up of 16 amino acids, end residues included. CDR3 sequence: CASSPDTPWGKRPSTS.

Remarks on this clonotype: Here the CDR3 omits its conserved ending phenylalanine or tryptophan, so a read error is the likely source. The gene calls are TRBV28 and TRBJ2-2; D not resolved. The CDR3 extends over 13 amino acids. Germline loops: CDR1 MDHEN, CDR2 SYDVKM. V was shortened by 3 bases and J by 6 bases, with 8 bases between the two germline ends. DNA of the CDR3: TGTGCCAGCAGTTTCGCGGTTCCCGGGGAGCTGTTTTCT. Translated: CASSFAVPGELFS.

This clonotype was found many times. No DNA is shown, since the ends of the CDR3 on it are uncertain; the CDR3 is the one TCRdb lists. The CDR3 region is CASSVGRGSNSPPHF. The rearrangement joins TRBV9 to TRBJ1-6; the table's D call, TRBD1, has no DNA check behind it. CDR1 and CDR2 from the germline V gene are SGDLS and YYNGEE. Including both end residues, the CDR3 is 15 amino acids long.

The J gene is TRBJ1-6, the V gene TRBV19; the D gene is possibly TRBD1 (5 bases). Trimming removed 3 bases at V and 7 bases at J, with 13 bases between. The V gene's germline CDR1 is LNHDA and CDR2 SQIVND (reference sequence). This CDR3 is built from 15 residues. CDR3: CASSIRAGTNSPLHF. CDR3 coding DNA: TGTGCCAGTAGTATTCGGGCAGGGACGAATTCACCCCTCCACTTT.

This clonotype was recorded at least ten times. A much bigger clone sits one base away, suggesting this may be a read error. The V call is TRBV7-9, the J call TRBJ2-6, with a possible D match to TRBD1 (5 bases). Germline loops: CDR1 SEHNR, CDR2 FQNEAQ (reference sequence). There are 15 residues in the CDR3. The CDR3 reads CASSLGSSGANVLPF. CDR3 sequence (DNA): TGTGCCAGCAGCTTAGGAAGCTCTGGGGCCAACGTCCTGCCTTTC.

On this clonotype: Germline is not matched at one junction end, which may reflect a read error. CDR3 sequence reads: CASSIMPGYEEFF. CDR3 sequence (DNA): TGTGCCAGTAGTATAATGCCAGGCTACGAGGAGTTCTTT. The V gene is TRBV19, the J gene TRBJ2-7, with D uncertain. The CDR3 is 13 amino acids. Germline V gene data show CDR1 as LNHDA and CDR2 as SQIVND (reference sequence).

This clonotype was detected many times. The chain couples TRBV2 to TRBJ1-4; 7 nucleotides align to TRBD1. J was trimmed by 7 bases and V by 7 bases; bases with no gene match: 6. Per the germline V gene, CDR1 is SNHLY and CDR2 is FYNNEI. This CDR3 has 13 residues. CDR3 in DNA: TGTGCCAGCACCAGGGGGGGCGGTGAAAAACTGTTTTTT. This encodes CASTRGGGEKLFF.

At least ten counts were recorded for this clonotype. The CDR3 reads CASSQGLGLETQYF. The DNA for the CDR3 is TGTGCCAGCAGCCAAGGCCTTGGTTTGGAGACCCAGTACTTC. V gene TRBV14 combines with J gene TRBJ2-5, with no clear D. V was cut by 1 base and J by 5 bases, with 11 bases left in between. CDR1 is SGHDN and CDR2 is FVKESK in the germline V gene. The CDR3 runs 14 residues. The full variable domain, with the rest looked up from reference TRBV14 and TRBJ2-5, is EAGVTQFPSHSVIEKGQTVTLRCDPISGHDNLYWYRRVMGKEIKFLLHFVKESKQDESGMPNNRFLAERTGGTYSTLKVQPAELEDSGVYFCASSQGLGLETQYFGPGTRLLVL.

This clonotype was observed a handful of times. The chain couples TRBV5-1 to TRBJ1-1; D possibly corresponds to TRBD1 (6 bases). CDR3 length: 15 amino acids. Trimming took off 3 bases at V and 4 bases at J, with 16 bases between the two ends. Germline CDR1 SGHRS, CDR2 YFSETQ. CDR3 in DNA: TGCGCCAGCAGCTCGGCCGGGCAGGGGAGCACTGAAGCTTTCTTT. This gives the protein CASSSAGQGSTEAFF. The whole variable domain, filled in from reference TRBV5-1 and TRBJ1-1, reads KAGVTQTPRYLIKTRGQQVTLSCSPISGHRSVSWYQQTPGQGLQFLFEYFSETQRNKGNFPGRFSGRQFSNSRSEMNVSTLELGDSALYLCASSSAGQGSTEAFFGQGTRLTVV.